This passage covers 3 T cell receptor beta chains from one sample sequenced in a study of blood T cell repertoires in COVID-19. Generated by immunoSEQ multiplex PCR, the TCRdb table keeps only in-frame clones and is missing some. The sample holds about 210,000 clones, roughly four fifths seen once. The material sequenced was peripheral blood. These receptors originate from a woman aged 40 to 49 with acute or convalescent COVID-19.

This clone has a single count. The rearrangement links TRBV7-2 to TRBJ2-1; D is unresolved. The CDR3 consists of 15 residues. With 7 bases removed from V and 0 bases from J, the gap between germline ends came to 13 bases. In germline, CDR1 is SGHTA, CDR2 FQGNSA. The CDR3 nucleotides read TGTGCCAGCATGCTTTCTAAGAGCTCCTACAATGAGCAGTTCTTC. It codes for CASMLSKSSYNEQFF.

This clone appeared a few times. This chain links TRBV11-2 with TRBJ1-6; no reliable D call. Deletions cut 5 bases from V and 7 bases from J, with 12 bases between. Looked up from germline, CDR1 is SGHAT and CDR2 is FQNNGV. The CDR3 covers 14 residues. This CDR3 is CASSPDMKNSPLHF. The DNA for the CDR3 is TGTGCCAGCAGCCCCGACATGAAGAATTCACCCCTCCACTTT.

The chain recombines TRBV27 with TRBJ1-1; 12 nucleotides match TRBD1. Germline V gene data show CDR1 as MNHEY and CDR2 as SMNVEV (reference sequence). The CDR3 length is 16 residues. J lost 3 bases, V lost 2 bases, and 4 bases had no gene match. The CDR3 spells CASSLLGQGADTEAFF. The CDR3 DNA is TGTGCCAGCAGTTTACTGGGACAGGGGGCAGACACTGAAGCTTTCTTT.